A selection of T cell receptor beta chains follows, all from one sample in a study of shared clonotypes between healthy human individuals. Repertoires were generated with immunoSEQ multiplex PCR, while TCRdb's copy carries only in-frame clones and drops some. The sample shows roughly 2 million clones, roughly 94% of them seen only once. Specimen: naive CD4+ T cells sorted from blood. These receptors were taken from a man between 18 and 35 years old in good health. Each CDR3 is given with its conserved first and last residue. Each record gives: V gene, J gene, D gene, clone size, CDR3 DNA, CDR3 protein. A D gene is named only where the DNA matches it firmly. Part of the rows lack a size; the others show once, few, many or a class for expanded clones.

>TRBV20-1|TRBJ2-6|.|.
TGCAGTGCGGGCGGCCTAGCCGTACTCCGTTTC
CSAGGLAVLRF
>TRBV7-9|TRBJ2-7|TRBD1|.
TGTGCCAGCAGCCTATCCGGGACAGGCTACGAGCAGTACTTC
CASSLSGTGYEQYF
>TRBV5-1|TRBJ2-7|.|.
TGCGCCAGCAGCCCGGACAGCCCGGAGCAGTACTTC
CASSPDSPEQYF
>TRBV20-1|TRBJ2-1|TRBD1|.
TGCAGTGCCACCGGGACAGTACGGTTCTTC
CSATGTVRFF
>TRBV7-9|TRBJ2-1|TRBD2|.
TGTGCCAGCAGCTCGTGGCGGGTAGCGGGAGGGGGCGATGAGCAGTTCTTC
CASSSWRVAGGGDEQFF
>TRBV10-2|TRBJ2-1|.|once
TGCGCCAGCAGTGGGTTTAATGAGCAGTTCTTC
CASSGFNEQFF
>TRBV29-1|TRBJ2-1|TRBD2|.
TGCAGCGCTGGGCCCAGCGGGACCTACAATGAGCAGTTCTTC
CSAGPSGTYNEQFF
>TRBV30|TRBJ2-3|TRBD2|.
TGTGCCTGGAGCCGAGCAGCGGGAGTAGTAGATACGCAGTATTTT
CAWSRAAGVVDTQYF
>TRBV28|TRBJ1-6|.|.
TGTGCCAGCAGTTTTGGGATAGGGATTTCCGAAGGGAGGTCGAAATCACCCCTCCACTTT
CASSFGIGISEGRSKSPLHF
>TRBV7-2|TRBJ2-1|.|.
TGTGCCAGCAGCTCGACAGCCTCGGATGAGCAGTTCTTC
CASSSTASDEQFF
>TRBV5-1|TRBJ2-1|.|.
TGCGCCAGCAGCAGGGACGGACTGGAGCATTACAATGAGCAGTTCTTC
CASSRDGLEHYNEQFF
>TRBV30|TRBJ1-2|TRBD1|.
TGTGCCTGGAGTGAGGGACAGAACTATGGCTACACCTTC
CAWSEGQNYGYTF
>TRBV5-4|TRBJ2-3|TRBD2|.
TGTGCCAGCAGCTGGCAGCGGGAGGGTACGCAGTATTTT
CASSWQREGTQYF
>TRBV7-3|TRBJ2-2|.|once
TGTGCCAGCAGCTCCGAGGGGACCGGGGAGCTGTTTTTT
CASSSEGTGELFF
>TRBV11-3|TRBJ1-1|TRBD1|once
TGTGCCAGCAGCATAGGACAGGGAAAGAGGGCAGCTTTCTTT
CASSIGQGKRAAFF
>TRBV4-1|TRBJ2-7|TRBD2|.
TGCGCCAGCAGCCCCGGACTAGCGGGAGGCACCTCCTACGAGCAGTACTTC
CASSPGLAGGTSYEQYF
>TRBV20-1|TRBJ1-2|.|.
TGCAGTGCAAGAAACCTACTTGGCTACACCTTC
CSARNLLGYTF
>TRBV30|TRBJ2-7|.|.
TGTGCCTGGAGTCACGGAAGCTCCTACGAGCAGTACTTC
CAWSHGSSYEQYF
>TRBV5-1|TRBJ2-7|.|.
TGCGCCAGCAGCTTCGGGGCCTCCTACGAGCAGTACTTC
CASSFGASYEQYF
>TRBV30|TRBJ2-5|TRBD2|.
TGTGCCTGGAGACTAGCGGGGGGGCTTGAGACCCAGTACTTC
CAWRLAGGLETQYF
>TRBV6-6|TRBJ1-2|.|.
TGTGCCATTCCCGCCTCGGGGGGGCAAGGCTACACCTTC
CAIPASGGQGYTF
>TRBV7-9|TRBJ2-2|TRBD1|.
TGTGCCAGCAGCAGGGGACAGGGGGCCGGAACGAACACCGGGGAGCTGTTTTTT
CASSRGQGAGTNTGELFF
>TRBV2|TRBJ2-7|TRBD2|.
TGTGCCAGCAGGCCGGGACTAGCGGGCCACGAGCAGTACTTC
CASRPGLAGHEQYF